Listed below are T cell receptor beta chains from one sample, sequenced in a study of cytomegalovirus exposure and HLA in healthy donors. Sequencing was performed with immunoSEQ multiplex PCR; in TCRdb, only in-frame clones are kept and a portion is missing. The repertoire has under 200,000 clones, about 80% of them found once; the top ten carry 1.5% to 2%. The specimen was PBMCs. The receptor source for this set is a man aged 25-45 years in good health and CMV-seronegative. The CDR3 runs from the conserved cysteine through the conserved F or W. D genes are given only for firm matches. Not all rows give a size; the values are once, few, many and, for expanded clones, a class.

J gene	D gene	clone size	V gene	CDR3 DNA	CDR3 protein
TRBJ2-7	-	-	TRBV28	TGTGCCAGCAGTGAGTCTAGCGTTCGCTACGAGCAGTACTTC	CASSESSVRYEQYF
TRBJ2-7	TRBD2	-	TRBV27	TGTGCCAGCAGTTACCATCGACTAGCCGCTGCCTACGAGCAGTACTTC	CASSYHRLAAAYEQYF
TRBJ2-1	TRBD2	-	TRBV29-1	TGCAGCGTGGGACTAGCGGGAGTTTACAATGAGCAGTTCTTC	CSVGLAGVYNEQFF
TRBJ2-2	-	once	TRBV5-1	TGCGCCAGCAGCTTAACCGGGAAGAACACCGGGGAGCTGTTTTTT	CASSLTGKNTGELFF
TRBJ2-3	TRBD2	once	TRBV7-9	TGTGCCAGCAGAGCACTCAGAGCGGGAGAACTAAGCACAGATACGCAGTATTTT	CASRALRAGELSTDTQYF
TRBJ2-7	-	-	TRBV7-6	TGTGCCAGCAGCTTTGGTAGTAACTCCTACGAGCAGTACTTC	CASSFGSNSYEQYF
TRBJ2-2	TRBD2	once	TRBV5-4	TGTGCCAGCAGACGGACTAGCGGGAGGCCGGCAGGGGAGCTGTTTTTT	CASRRTSGRPAGELFF
TRBJ2-1	TRBD2	-	TRBV5-4	TGTGCCAGCAGCTTGAGAGCGGGAGAGTCAAGTGAGCAGTTCTTC	CASSLRAGESSEQFF
TRBJ2-1	TRBD1	-	TRBV6-1	TGTGCCAGCAGGACGACAGGGCGCCATGAGCAGTTCTTC	CASRTTGRHEQFF
TRBJ2-7	TRBD1	-	TRBV10-1	TGCGCCAGCAGTGACCGGGACAGCGCCTACGAGCAGTACTTC	CASSDRDSAYEQYF
TRBJ2-2	-	few	TRBV7-3	TGTGCCAGCAGCTCCGGGACTTCCGAGGAGCTGTTTTTT	CASSSGTSEELFF
TRBJ2-1	-	-	TRBV27	TGTGCCAGCAGTTTACCCTCCGTCCGGGGAAACAATGAGCAGTTCTTC	CASSLPSVRGNNEQFF
TRBJ2-3	TRBD1	-	TRBV5-4	TGTGCCGCGAGGGACAGGGGATCAGATACGCAGTATTTT	CAARDRGSDTQYF
TRBJ1-1	-	-	TRBV27	TGTGCCAGCCACCGGGTCCCGGGGGGTGTAGGGGTCATGAACACTGAAGCTTTCTTT	CASHRVPGGVGVMNTEAFF